This passage covers 15 T cell receptor beta chains from one sample sequenced in a study of cytomegalovirus exposure and HLA in healthy donors. 13 Jbeta primers and 60 Vbeta primers were used for the PCR. TCRdb's copy holds only in-frame clones and misses some; the assay was immunoSEQ multiplex PCR. Among around 200,000 clones, almost 80% were seen once, and the ten largest hold approximately 1.8%. The sample consisted of PBMCs. The receptors originated from a male donor in good health and CMV-seronegative.

This clone has only a few counts. CDR3 sequence: CASSWTSGGQAGEYF. DNA for the CDR3: TGTGCCAGCAGCTGGACTAGCGGGGGGCAGGCGGGGGAGTACTTC. The chain is built from TRBV11-2 and TRBJ2-7, with 14 bases that match TRBD2. V dropped 4 bases and J dropped 11; count of bases not matched to a gene: 10. Germline CDR1 SGHAT, CDR2 FQNNGV. This CDR3 spans 15 amino acids.

The chain joins TRBV28 to TRBJ1-4; TRBD1 might be the D (5 bases). The V and J ends lost 6 bases and 0 bases respectively, with 8 bases between them. The CDR3 runs 14 residues. Germline CDR1 is MDHEN and CDR2 is SYDVKM. CDR3 DNA: TGTGCCAGCAGGGGGGGAGCAACTAATGAAAAACTGTTTTTT. It translates to CASRGGATNEKLFF.

The rearrangement links TRBV5-1 to TRBJ2-5, with D unclear. Germline V gives CDR1 SGHRS, CDR2 YFSETQ. The V and J ends lost 0 bases and 4 bases respectively, with 7 bases between them. This CDR3 contains 13 residues. The CDR3 DNA reads TGCGCCAGCAGCTTGGATAGCACAGAGACCCAGTACTTC. Protein product: CASSLDSTETQYF.

CDR3 nucleotides: TGTGCCAGCAGCCAAGGCCCGTCCGCGACAGACCCCTATGGCTACACCTTC. Its translation: CASSQGPSATDPYGYTF. V usage is TRBV4-2 and J usage is TRBJ1-2, with TRBD1 as a possible D gene (5 bases). The germline CDR1 and CDR2 sequences are LGHNA and YNFKEQ. The CDR3 runs to 17 residues. Trimming took 1 base from V and 4 from J, leaving 19 bases between them.

The V call is TRBV7-2, the J call TRBJ1-1; 11 bases align to TRBD1. The germline V gene encodes CDR1 SGHTA and CDR2 FQGNSA. V was clipped by 5 bases and J by 10 bases; unmatched bases: 6. CDR3 length: 13 residues. The CDR3 bases are TGTGCCAGCAGCCTAGAGGACAGGGGGCCAGCTTTCTTT. Encoded protein: CASSLEDRGPAFF.

The CDR3 DNA reads as TGTGCCAGCAGTTCCAGGGAATCCTACAATGAGCAGTTCTTC. Translation gives CASSSRESYNEQFF. The chain combines TRBV25-1 with TRBJ2-1; a possible D gene is TRBD1 (5 bases). The germline V gene has CDR1 MGHDK and CDR2 SYGVNS. The CDR3 runs to 14 residues. The V end lost 5 bases, the J end lost 1 base, and 9 bases lay between the germline ends. Looking up the rest from reference TRBV25-1 and TRBJ2-1 gives the full variable domain: EADIYQTPRYLVIGTGKKITLECSQTMGHDKMYWYQQDPGMELHLIHYSYGVNSTEKGDLSSESTVSRIRTEHFPLTLESARPSHTSQYLCASSSRESYNEQFFGPGTRLTVL.

The chain combines TRBV28 with TRBJ2-2, with TRBD1 as a possible D gene (6 bases). The length of the CDR3 is 16 residues. The germline V gene encodes CDR1 MDHEN and CDR2 SYDVKM. Trimming took off 2 bases at V and 2 bases at J, with 12 bases between the two ends. As DNA, the CDR3 is TGTGCCAGCAGTTTAATCCAGGGACACAACACCGGGGAGCTGTTTTTT. This codes for CASSLIQGHNTGELFF.

The chain's CDR3 is CAITTGESPYEQYF. The CDR3, as DNA: TGTGCCATTACCACGGGGGAGTCCCCCTACGAGCAGTACTTC. The chain is built from TRBV5-4 and TRBJ2-7, with D tentatively TRBD2 (6 bases). This CDR3 spans 14 amino acids. Trimming stripped 9 bases from V and 2 bases from J, with 18 bases between. The germline V gene encodes CDR1 SGHNT and CDR2 YYREEE (reference sequence).

This chain joins TRBV11-1 and TRBJ1-2; possibly TRBD1 for D (6 bases). The CDR3 extends over 13 amino acids. Germline V gene sequence: CDR1 SGHAT, CDR2 FQDESV (reference sequence). V was shortened by 2 bases and J by 4 bases, with 8 bases between the two germline ends. CDR3 DNA sequence: TGTGCCAGCAGCTTATTGGGGGCCTATGGCTACACCTTC. Protein product: CASSLLGAYGYTF.

The gene calls are TRBV18 and TRBJ2-2; TRBD1 might be the D (5 bases). CDR1 and CDR2 (germline): KGHSH, LQKENI. The V end lost 3 bases, the J end lost 5 bases, and 10 bases lay between the germline ends. This CDR3 has 14 residues. The CDR3, as DNA: TGTGCCAGCTCACCGCAGACAGTTACCGGGGAGCTGTTTTTT. Encoded protein: CASSPQTVTGELFF.

V and J are TRBV10-1 and TRBJ2-7; D may be TRBD1 (7 bases). The germline V and J ends were trimmed by 6 bases and 7 bases, with 19 bases remaining between them. This CDR3 has 14 amino acids. Per germline, CDR1 WNHNN and CDR2 SYGVQD (reference sequence). The CDR3 DNA sequence: TGCGCCAGCAGGAGGGGCAGGGGGACTGGGGAGCAGTACTTC. It yields the protein CASRRGRGTGEQYF.

V and J are TRBV30 and TRBJ2-3; D is unclear. This CDR3 region has 10 residues. With 0 bases removed from V and 13 bases from J, the gap between germline ends came to 8 bases. Germline V CDR1 and CDR2: GTSNPN, SVGIG (reference sequence). The CDR3 reads CAWSVLTKYF. CDR3 in DNA: TGTGCCTGGAGTGTACTTACCAAGTATTTT. The complete variable domain, with remaining parts taken from reference TRBV30 and TRBJ2-3, reads SQTIHQWPATLVQPVGSPLSLECTVEGTSNPNLYWYRQAAGRGLQLLFYSVGIGQISSEVPQNLSASRPQDRQFILSSKKLLLSDSGFYLCAWSVLTKYFGPGTRLTVL.

This clone was seen more than once but under ten times. The V gene is TRBV5-6, the J gene TRBJ2-7; 7 bases line up with TRBD1. After removal of 4 bases from V and 3 bases from J, the junction contained 4 bases not matched to a gene. This CDR3 comprises 13 residues. CDR1 and CDR2 (germline): SGHDT, YYEEEE. The CDR3 loop reads CASSPGQDYEQYF. DNA of the CDR3: TGTGCCAGCAGCCCCGGACAGGACTACGAGCAGTACTTC.

The chain is built from TRBV29-1 and TRBJ1-1; the D gene is possibly TRBD1 (5 bases). The CDR3 runs to 13 residues. In germline, CDR1 is SQVTM, CDR2 ANQGSEA. Trimming cost V 0 bases and J 12 bases, with 17 bases left between them. CDR3 sequence reads: CSVEEGGVGATFF. The CDR3 DNA follows: TGCAGCGTTGAAGAGGGGGGGGTGGGTGCAACTTTCTTT.

The J gene is TRBJ2-5, the V gene TRBV30; 11 bases align to TRBD2. This CDR3 has 15 residues. CDR1 and CDR2 (germline): GTSNPN, SVGIG (reference sequence). J gave up 0 bases and V 4 bases, and 4 bases lay outside the gene matches. The CDR3 coding sequence is TGTGCCTGGACTAGCGGGGGGCCTTACCAAGAGACCCAGTACTTC. Residues: CAWTSGGPYQETQYF.